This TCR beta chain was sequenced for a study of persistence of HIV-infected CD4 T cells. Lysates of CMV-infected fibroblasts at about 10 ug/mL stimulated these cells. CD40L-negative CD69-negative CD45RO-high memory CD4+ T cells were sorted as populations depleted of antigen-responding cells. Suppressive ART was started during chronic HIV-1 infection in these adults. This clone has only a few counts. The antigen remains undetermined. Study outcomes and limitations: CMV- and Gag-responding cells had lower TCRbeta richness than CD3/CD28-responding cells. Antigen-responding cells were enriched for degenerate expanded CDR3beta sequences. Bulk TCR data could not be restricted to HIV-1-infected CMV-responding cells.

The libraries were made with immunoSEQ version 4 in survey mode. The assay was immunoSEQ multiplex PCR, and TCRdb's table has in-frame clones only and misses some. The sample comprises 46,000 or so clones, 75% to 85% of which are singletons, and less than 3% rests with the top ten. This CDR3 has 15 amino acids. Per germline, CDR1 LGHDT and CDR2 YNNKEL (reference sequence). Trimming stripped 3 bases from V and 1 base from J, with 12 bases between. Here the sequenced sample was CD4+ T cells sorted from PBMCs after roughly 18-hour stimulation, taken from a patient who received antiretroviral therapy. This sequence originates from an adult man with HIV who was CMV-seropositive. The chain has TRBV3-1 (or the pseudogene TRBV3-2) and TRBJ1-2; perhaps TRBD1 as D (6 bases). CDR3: CASSQRDRSNYGYTF. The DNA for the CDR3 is TGTGCCAGCAGCCAGCGAGACAGGAGTAACTATGGCTACACCTTC.